The subject of this entry is one TCR beta chain. Antigen specificity is unknown. The data derive from a study of CXCR3-negative and CXCR3-positive naive CD8 T cells. Whole-study results and caveats: Similar TRBV-TRBJ gene usage was seen in naive CXCR3-negative and CXCR3-positive cells, but not in memory cells. The study found comparably high diversity in both naive subsets and much lower diversity in memory CD8+ cells.

The TRB cDNA libraries were prepared by 5' RACE with UMI labels. One entry per CDR3 protein, without DNA, is what TCRdb gives after re-calling the 5' RACE reads. The sample holds around 57,000 distinct CDR3 sequences. This CDR3 has 17 amino acids. The TCR sequence derives from a human donor in good health. Some clones in this sample may be carry-over from other donors' samples. The sequencing input was memory CD8+ T cells from blood. This chain joins TRBV12-3 or TRBV12-4 and TRBJ2-2; TCRdb names TRBD2, which stays unverified in the absence of DNA. This chain's CDR3 is CASSLWTSGGSTGELFF.